One sample yielded the 25 T cell receptor beta chains listed below, sequenced in a study of shared clonotypes between healthy human individuals. Here immunoSEQ multiplex PCR was the method, and the copy in TCRdb shows in-frame clones only, minus some. The table records 560,000 or so clones, 96% of them present only once. CD8 cells classed as naive were CD45RO-negative and positively selected for CCR7, excluding terminally differentiated effector memory CD45RA+ cells. The source material was naive CD8+ T cells sorted from blood. These receptors all come from a woman aged 25 to 39 in good health.

The V call is TRBV4-1, the J call TRBJ2-5; 11 bases line up with TRBD2. The assigned J gene may be wrong: the sequence end matches TRBJ2-7 better. Germline assignment: CDR1 MGHRA and CDR2 YSYEKL. The CDR3 extends over 15 amino acids. DNA for the CDR3: TGCGCCAGCAGCCAGGCACTAGCGGGAGCCTACGAGCAGTACTTC. Its translation is CASSQALAGAYEQYF.

The CDR3 DNA sequence: TGTGCCAGCAGCAACTTACTAGCCGGAGTGTGGAATGAGCAGTTCTTC. Encoded protein: CASSNLLAGVWNEQFF. The gene calls are TRBV2 and TRBJ2-1; perhaps TRBD2 as D (6 bases). Trimming pared 6 bases from V and 7 bases from J, leaving 22 bases between. Germline V gene data show CDR1 as SNHLY and CDR2 as FYNNEI. The CDR3 sequence is 16 residues long.

The V and J genes are TRBV4-2 and TRBJ1-2; 7 bases match TRBD1. Germline loops: CDR1 LGHNA, CDR2 YNFKEQ. V gave up 1 base and J gave up 4 bases; unmatched junction bases: 6. This CDR3 is built from 15 residues. The CDR3 region is CASSQALDRSYGYTF. CDR3 DNA sequence: TGTGCCAGCAGCCAAGCCCTGGACAGGAGCTATGGCTACACCTTC.

The V gene is TRBV27, the J gene TRBJ1-5; D uncertain. V was trimmed by 5 bases and J by 3 bases, leaving 8 bases between them. The CDR3 sequence is 13 residues long. Germline values: CDR1 MNHEY, CDR2 SMNVEV (reference sequence). The CDR3, as DNA: TGTGCCAGCAGTCCCTCCCCCAATCAGCCCCAGCATTTT. Amino acid sequence: CASSPSPNQPQHF.

The V call is TRBV6-5, the J call TRBJ1-1, with D unresolved. Trimming removed 2 bases from V and 5 bases from J, with 12 bases in between. The CDR3 spans 14 residues. CDR1 and CDR2 (germline): MNHEY, SVGAGI. In nucleotides, the CDR3 is TGTGCCAGCAGTTACGACGGGGAGGATACTGAAGCTTTCTTT. Translated, it gives CASSYDGEDTEAFF.

The chain joins TRBV27 to TRBJ1-2; TRBD1 is a possible D gene (6 bases). V gave up 10 bases and J gave up 1 base, with 10 bases separating them. Germline lookup yields CDR1 MNHEY and CDR2 SMNVEV (reference sequence). This CDR3 spans 12 amino acids. The CDR3 DNA reads as TGTGCCACCGGGACAAGTAACTATGGCTACACCTTC. Its protein is CATGTSNYGYTF.

This chain joins TRBV28 and TRBJ1-5; no clear D gene. The germline CDR1 and CDR2 sequences are MDHEN and SYDVKM. The CDR3 consists of 14 residues. V shed 7 bases and J shed 2 bases, with 12 bases lying between them. The CDR3 nucleotides read TGTGCCAGCAACAACCCCTGGGGCAATCAGCCCCAGCATTTT. Encoded protein: CASNNPWGNQPQHF.

This sequence joins TRBV27 and TRBJ1-3; D perhaps matches TRBD1 (5 bases). Germline-derived CDR1 and CDR2 are MNHEY and SMNVEV (reference sequence). The CDR3 covers 14 residues. Trimming shortened V by 8 bases and J by 4 bases, and 15 bases separated the two germline ends. DNA for the CDR3: TGTGCCAGCTACCTGGTGGGGGGGGGAAACACCATATATTTT. As protein: CASYLVGGGNTIYF.

The chain combines TRBV28 with TRBJ2-7; 9 bases fit TRBD1. CDR1 is MDHEN, CDR2 SYDVKM, per germline. J gave up 4 bases and V 5 bases, and 6 bases lay outside the gene matches. The CDR3 runs to 14 residues. The CDR3 region has the DNA TGTGCCAGCAGTACCGGACAGGGGTGGTACGAGCAGTACTTC. It yields the protein CASSTGQGWYEQYF.

The chain carries TRBV5-4 and TRBJ2-2; D may be TRBD1 (6 bases). The CDR3 is 15 residues long. Between the trimmed V and J ends, which lost 0 bases and 4 bases, there was a span of 10 bases. The germline gives CDR1 SGHNT, CDR2 YYREEE (reference sequence). The CDR3 coding sequence is TGTGCCAGCAGCTTGGTTCCAGGGGTCACCGGGGAGCTGTTTTTT. It translates to CASSLVPGVTGELFF.

The V call is TRBV7-9, the J call TRBJ2-5, with 11 nucleotides matching TRBD2. The germline CDR1 and CDR2 sequences are SEHNR and FQNEAQ (reference sequence). The CDR3 is 15 residues long. V dropped 1 base and J dropped 5; count of bases not matched to a gene: 3. The chain's CDR3 is CASSLVLAGGETQYF. DNA for the CDR3: TGTGCCAGCAGCTTAGTTCTAGCGGGAGGTGAGACCCAGTACTTC.

CDR3 coding DNA: TGCGCCAGCAGCTTGGAGACAGGGATCACTGAAGCTTTCTTT. It is translated as CASSLETGITEAFF. V usage is TRBV5-1 and J usage is TRBJ1-1; 7 bases line up with TRBD1. The V segment lost 0 bases and the J segment 4 bases; nucleotides outside the gene matches: 3. Germline V gene data show CDR1 as SGHRS and CDR2 as YFSETQ. The CDR3 runs to 14 residues.

This clone was seen a single time. This chain links TRBV7-8 with TRBJ2-7; 9 bases agree with TRBD1. With V trimmed by 1 base and J by 4 bases, 2 bases remained unmatched. The CDR3 is 14 residues long. Germline V gene sequence: CDR1 SGHVS, CDR2 FQNEAQ. CDR3 nucleotides: TGTGCCAGCAGCTTAGAACAGGGGGCTTACGAGCAGTACTTC. This codes for CASSLEQGAYEQYF.

The chain has TRBV15 and TRBJ2-5; maybe TRBD2 (5 bases). CDR3 size: 12 residues. The germline gives CDR1 LNHNV, CDR2 YYDKDF (reference sequence). Between the trimmed V and J ends, which lost 5 bases and 7 bases, there was a span of 11 bases. CDR3 region: CATSGFGGTQYF. The CDR3 coding sequence is TGTGCCACCAGCGGGTTCGGAGGGACCCAGTACTTC.

The chain couples TRBV29-1 to TRBJ2-7; weak D call: TRBD1 (6 bases). The CDR3 has 15 amino acids. The V and J ends lost 3 bases and 0 bases respectively, with 15 bases between them. Germline CDR1 and CDR2: SQVTM and ANQGSEA. Written as DNA, the CDR3 is TGCAGCGTTGATGGGGGACACCTAAACTCCTACGAGCAGTACTTC. Translated, it gives CSVDGGHLNSYEQYF.

In its sample, this clone was seen once. This sequence joins TRBV7-9 and TRBJ2-7; no definite D call. Trimming cost V 5 bases and J 2 bases, with 13 bases left between them. CDR1 and CDR2 from the germline V gene are SEHNR and FQNEAQ (reference sequence). The CDR3 covers 14 residues. The CDR3 spells CASSPTGFPYEQYF. The CDR3 DNA reads as TGTGCCAGCAGCCCTACCGGGTTCCCCTACGAGCAGTACTTC.

Comments on this clone: Different DNA sequences within this sample yield the same CDR3. V and J are TRBV27 and TRBJ1-2; unclear D gene. Trimming took off 3 bases at V and 1 base at J, with 6 bases between the two ends. In germline, CDR1 is MNHEY, CDR2 SMNVEV (reference sequence). The CDR3 runs 13 residues. The CDR3 loop is CASSLSRNYGYTF. Here the CDR3 DNA reads TGTGCCAGCAGTTTGAGTCGTAACTATGGCTACACCTTC.

The J gene is TRBJ2-3, the V gene TRBV28; possible D gene TRBD2, 5 bases. The CDR3 extends over 14 amino acids. The germline CDR1 and CDR2 sequences are MDHEN and SYDVKM. V was trimmed by 3 bases and J by 0 bases, leaving 7 bases between them. As DNA, the CDR3 is TGTGCCAGCAGTTTCGAGGGAAGCACAGATACGCAGTATTTT. Protein sequence: CASSFEGSTDTQYF. The full variable domain, completed using reference TRBV28 and TRBJ2-3, is DVKVTQSSRYLVKRTGEKVFLECVQDMDHENMFWYRQDPGLGLRLIYFSYDVKMKEKGDIPEGYSVSREKKERFSLILESASTNQTSMYLCASSFEGSTDTQYFGPGTRLTVL.

V is TRBV27 and J is TRBJ2-7, with 8 positions matching TRBD2. Unmatched junction bases numbered 8, after V lost 7 bases and J lost 3 bases. The CDR3 spans 14 residues. CDR1 and CDR2 (germline): MNHEY, SMNVEV (reference sequence). The CDR3 loop reads CASTPGTRVYEQYF. The CDR3 DNA sequence: TGTGCCAGCACCCCCGGGACTAGGGTCTACGAGCAGTACTTC.

V is TRBV7-9 and J is TRBJ2-7; D is tentatively TRBD1 or TRBD2 (5 bases each). Trimming cost V 8 bases and J 4 bases, with 9 bases left between them. The germline gives CDR1 SEHNR, CDR2 FQNEAQ (reference sequence). The CDR3 runs 11 residues. The DNA for the CDR3 is TGTGCCAGCCGGTGGGGGTACGAGCAGTACTTC. This encodes CASRWGYEQYF. The full variable domain, its missing parts supplied by reference TRBV7-9 and TRBJ2-7, is DTGVSQNPRHKITKRGQNVTFRCDPISEHNRLYWYRQTLGQGPEFLTYFQNEAQLEKSRLLSDRFSAERPKGSFSTLEIQRTEQGDSAMYLCASRWGYEQYFGPGTRLTVT.

V gene TRBV4-1 combines with J gene TRBJ2-2; D is unresolved. Per germline, CDR1 MGHRA and CDR2 YSYEKL. The CDR3 spans 16 residues. Trimming removed 1 base at V and 4 bases at J, with 13 bases between. CDR3 nucleotide sequence: TGCGCCAGCAGCCAAGTTAGCTCTGGTGGCACCGGGGAGCTGTTTTTT. This sequence encodes CASSQVSSGGTGELFF.

The chain combines TRBV28 with TRBJ2-5; 8 positions agree with TRBD2. V shed 0 bases and J 2 bases; nucleotides not matched to a gene: 8. Germline V CDR1 and CDR2: MDHEN, SYDVKM. The CDR3 has 17 amino acids. CDR3 in amino acids: CASSLWGGAGAQETQYF. CDR3 bases: TGTGCCAGCAGTTTATGGGGTGGAGCGGGGGCACAAGAGACCCAGTACTTC.

The gene calls are TRBV29-1 and TRBJ2-7; 9 nucleotides match TRBD2. V lost 6 bases and J lost 5; bases outside the gene matches: 26. The CDR3 has 19 amino acids. The germline V gene has CDR1 SQVTM and CDR2 ANQGSEA. The chain's CDR3 is CSVLQHAPGLAQGYDEQYF. For the CDR3, the DNA is TGCAGCGTCCTTCAGCACGCCCCGGGACTAGCACAGGGGTACGACGAGCAGTACTTC.

The chain uses TRBV13 and TRBJ2-2, with 9 bases aligning to TRBD2. The CDR3 length is 15 residues. V lost 8 bases to trimming and J lost 7 bases; unmatched junction nucleotides: 11. The germline CDR1 and CDR2 sequences are PRHDT and FYEKMQ (reference sequence). The CDR3 spells CASAWGSGSVGELFF. In DNA, the CDR3 is TGTGCCAGCGCCTGGGGTAGCGGGAGTGTCGGGGAGCTGTTTTTT.

As DNA, the CDR3 is TGTGCCAGCAGTCCCCGGGGCTATGGCTACACCTTC. Its protein is CASSPRGYGYTF. The genes are TRBV27 and TRBJ1-2; unclear D gene. The V gene's germline CDR1 is MNHEY and CDR2 SMNVEV (reference sequence). Trimming stripped 5 bases from V and 4 bases from J, with 8 bases between. The CDR3 sequence is 12 residues long.